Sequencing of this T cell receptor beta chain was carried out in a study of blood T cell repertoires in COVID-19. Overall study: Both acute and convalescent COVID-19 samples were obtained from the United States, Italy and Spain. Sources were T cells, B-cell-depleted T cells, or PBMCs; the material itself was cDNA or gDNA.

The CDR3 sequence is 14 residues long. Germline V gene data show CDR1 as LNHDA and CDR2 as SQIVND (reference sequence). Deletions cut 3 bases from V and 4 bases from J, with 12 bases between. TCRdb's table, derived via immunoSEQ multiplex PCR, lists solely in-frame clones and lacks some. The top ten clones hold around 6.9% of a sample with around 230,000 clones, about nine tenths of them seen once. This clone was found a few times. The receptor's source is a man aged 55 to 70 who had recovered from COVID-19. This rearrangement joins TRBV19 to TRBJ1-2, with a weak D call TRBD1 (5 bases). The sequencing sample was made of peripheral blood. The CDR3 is CASSMEGLGYGYTF. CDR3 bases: TGTGCCAGTAGTATGGAGGGGTTGGGCTATGGCTACACCTTC. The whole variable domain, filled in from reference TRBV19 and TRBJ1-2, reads DGGITQSPKYLFRKEGQNVTLSCEQNLNHDAMYWYRQDPGQGLRLIYYSQIVNDFQKGDIAEGYSVSREKKESFPLTVTSAQKNPTAFYLCASSMEGLGYGYTFGSGTRLTVV.